This TCR beta chain appears in the sequencing data of a study of T-cell reconstitution after alpha-beta-depleted transplantation in children. General observations from the study: From newly produced T cells came most of the T-cell counts and diversity one year after transplant.

Germline V gene lookup returns CDR1 LGHNA and CDR2 YSLEER. J lost 2 bases, V lost 0 bases, and 8 bases had no gene match. The CDR3 has 17 amino acids. TCRbeta library preparation incorporated unique molecular identifiers. From the PCR reads, TCRdb called clonotypes with MiXCR, one entry per CDR3 protein. There are hundreds of thousands of distinct CDR3 sequences in the sample; over 10% occur only once, and 2% to 2.5% lies in the top ten. A remark on this clonotype: The target antigen is unknown.

The TCR comes from a male patient younger than 18 who had a stem cell transplant for acute myeloid leukemia, so the T cells may come from the graft donor. The rearrangement uses TRBV4-3 and TRBJ2-3; 7 bases are a match to TRBD2. The sequencing used PBMCs, mostly from graft donor cells, collected 360 days after TCRalphabeta/CD19-depleted stem cell transplant. In DNA, the CDR3 is TGCGCCAGCAGCCAAGATTGGGCGGGGGTAGCCACAGATACGCAGTATTTT. Encoded protein: CASSQDWAGVATDTQYF.